The clone carrying this T cell receptor (beta chain) was recorded only once. The record originates from a study of technical replicates of blood from a handful of donors. Trimming took 4 bases from V and 9 from J; bases not matched to a gene: 8. The CDR3 has 15 residues. CDR1 and CDR2 (germline): SNHLY, FYNNEI. Some clones are missing from TCRdb's copy, which holds only in-frame ones; the method was immunoSEQ multiplex PCR. Of 70,000 to 95,000 clones listed, around 97% are singletons. This clonotype was obtained from a human donor in good health. This chain joins TRBV2 and TRBJ2-1, with 11 bases that match TRBD2. The sample was T cells isolated from PBMCs. DNA of the CDR3: TGTGCCAGCAGTGTAAGACTAGCGGGATCCACTGAGCAGTTCTTC. Translated: CASSVRLAGSTEQFF.